The 21 T cell receptor beta chains below were found in one sample sequenced in a study of breast tumors, draining lymph nodes, adjacent tissues. TCRdb re-called the multiplex PCR reads with MiXCR, one entry per CDR3 protein. The sample shows roughly 260,000 distinct CDR3 sequences, about 30% of them seen only once. The lymph nodes were axillary draining lymph nodes from breast cancer patients. Sample: axillary lymph node tissue. The receptors originated from a female donor with breast cancer. Some clones in this sample may be carry-over from other donors' samples.

This clonotype was recorded at least ten times. This chain uses TRBV9 with TRBJ2-5; D is possibly TRBD2 (5 bases). Germline CDR1 and CDR2: SGDLS and YYNGEE. The V gene lost 0 bases and the J gene lost 3 bases, with 9 bases spanning the gap. The CDR3 extends over 14 amino acids. The CDR3 nucleotides read TGTGCCAGCAGCGTAGACGGGGTGGAAGAGACCCAGTACTTC. This translates into CASSVDGVEETQYF.

A word on this clonotype: The junction and the germline gene differ at one end; a read error may be behind it. The chain links TRBV30 to TRBJ1-6; 7 bases are shared with TRBD1. This CDR3 contains 17 residues. CDR1 and CDR2 (germline): GTSNPN, SVGIG (reference sequence). The CDR3, as DNA: TGTGCCTGGAGTGTATCTAGGTCGGGGACAGCAAATTCACCCCCCCACTTT. Translating it yields CAWSVSRSGTANSPPHF.

As for this clonotype: Given a much more abundant clone one base away, this may be a read error. The chain is built from TRBV12-5 and TRBJ1-5, with D possibly being TRBD1 (5 bases). The CDR3 totals 13 residues. Germline CDR1 LGHNT, CDR2 FRNRAP. V lost 3 bases to trimming and J lost 7 bases, with 10 bases between them. The CDR3 DNA reads TGTGCTAGTGGTTTCGGGGGGGTCCAGCCCCAGCATTTT. Translation: CASGFGGVQPQHF.

There are many counts of this clonotype. V gene TRBV4-2 combines with J gene TRBJ2-1; D uncertain. Germline CDR1 LGHNA, CDR2 YNFKEQ. CDR3 length: 15 amino acids. Trimming pared 0 bases from V and 4 bases from J, leaving 10 bases between. The CDR3 DNA is TGTGCCAGCAGCCAAGAGCTAAGGGTTTACAATGAGCAGTTCTTC. Protein sequence: CASSQELRVYNEQFF.

This clonotype was counted ten times or more. This chain joins TRBV3-1 and TRBJ2-7, with 12 bases lining up with TRBD2. Trimming took 0 bases from V and 4 from J; bases not matched to a gene: 1. This CDR3 has 15 residues. Germline V lookup: CDR1 LGHDT, CDR2 YNNKEL (reference sequence). CDR3 protein: CASSQELAGGYEQYF. The CDR3 DNA follows: TGTGCCAGCAGCCAAGAACTAGCGGGAGGATACGAGCAGTACTTC.

Comment on this clonotype: Because the CDR3 is missing its conserved closing phenylalanine or tryptophan, this is likely a read error. It is unclear where the CDR3 begins or ends on the DNA, so no DNA is shown, and the CDR3 is as TCRdb lists it. The chain combines TRBV25-1 with TRBJ2-5; TRBD2, the table's D call, lacks a check against the DNA. Germline assignment: CDR1 MGHDK and CDR2 SYGVNS. A total of 9 residues make up the CDR3, ends included. This CDR3 is CASSETRAG.

On this clonotype itself: The conserved closing phenylalanine or tryptophan is absent in this CDR3, likely reflecting a read error. The gene calls are TRBV7-9 and TRBJ2-4, with D tentatively TRBD1 (6 bases). The germline CDR1 and CDR2 sequences are SEHNR and FQNEAQ (reference sequence). This CDR3 comprises 14 residues. Here the CDR3 DNA reads TGTGCCGGCAGCGTCCGGGACAACCGAAACATTCAGTACCTC. Translating gives CAGSVRDNRNIQYL.

This clonotype was counted between two and nine times. V is TRBV6-6 and J is TRBJ2-1; possibly TRBD2 for D (5 bases). Germline CDR1 is MNHNY and CDR2 is SVGAGI (reference sequence). V was trimmed by 5 bases and J by 4 bases, leaving 18 bases between them. CDR3 length: 16 residues. CDR3 nucleotides: TGTGCCAGCAGTCACACGGGGAAGAATGTTTACAATGAGCAGTTCTTC. It specifies CASSHTGKNVYNEQFF.

This clonotype was seen ten or more times. The gene calls are TRBV10-3 and TRBJ2-7; D gene uncertain. This CDR3 spans 16 amino acids. V was clipped by 8 bases and J by 0 bases, with 20 bases between them. Germline assignment: CDR1 ENHRY and CDR2 SYGVKD. For the CDR3, the DNA is TGTGCCATCGGTGGTGGTATTGGCAGTAGCTCCTACGAGCAGTACTTC. It codes for CAIGGGIGSSSYEQYF.

This clonotype was observed at least ten times. This chain links TRBV10-3 with TRBJ2-7; no reliable D call. The CDR3 consists of 13 residues. V was pared by 4 bases and J by 3 bases, with 10 bases between. Germline CDR1 reads ENHRY; CDR2 reads SYGVKD. The CDR3, as DNA: TGTGCCATCAGTGCCCAGTGGGACTACGAGCAGTACTTC. Encoded protein: CAISAQWDYEQYF.

This clonotype was seen at least ten times. The genes are TRBV4-1 and TRBJ2-6; 7 bases fit TRBD1. The CDR3 has 16 residues. Germline values: CDR1 MGHRA, CDR2 YSYEKL. With V trimmed by 8 bases and J by 0 bases, 7 bases remained unmatched. This CDR3 reads CASRQGVLSGANVLTF. As DNA, the CDR3 is TGCGCCAGCCGACAGGGCGTACTCTCTGGGGCCAACGTCCTGACTTTC.

Many counts were recorded for this clonotype. The CDR3 here is CASSLSRPLPQETQYF. CDR3 nucleotides: TGTGCCAGCAGCTTATCTCGGCCCTTACCTCAAGAGACCCAGTACTTC. This chain joins TRBV11-2 and TRBJ2-5; no firm D call. The V end lost 2 bases, the J end lost 2 bases, and 15 bases lay between the germline ends. Germline CDR1 SGHAT, CDR2 FQNNGV. The CDR3 runs to 16 residues.

This clonotype came up many times. The genes are TRBV4-1 and TRBJ2-6; perhaps TRBD1 as D (6 bases). The V end was cut by 1 base, the J end by 2 bases, with 15 bases between. The V gene's germline CDR1 is MGHRA and CDR2 YSYEKL. This CDR3 has 18 amino acids. CDR3 residues: CASSQGAQGKAGANVLTF. CDR3 DNA sequence: TGCGCCAGCAGCCAAGGTGCACAGGGTAAAGCTGGGGCCAACGTCCTGACTTTC.

Notes on this clonotype: A much larger clonotype is one base distant, so this may be a read error. The V gene is TRBV6-6, the J gene TRBJ2-2; D is perhaps TRBD2 (6 bases). The CDR3 consists of 15 residues. Germline V gene sequence: CDR1 MNHNY, CDR2 SVGAGI (reference sequence). CDR3 residues: CTSSLVPGTTGELFF. The CDR3 DNA follows: TGTACCAGCAGTTTAGTCCCAGGGACTACCGGGGAGCTGTTTTTT.

This clonotype occurred many times. CDR3 region: CASSQGQGPQHF. The CDR3 DNA is TGTGCCAGCAGCCAGGGACAGGGGCCCCAGCATTTT. This chain links TRBV3-1 with TRBJ1-5; the match to TRBD1 covers 9 bases. Trimming removed 3 bases from V and 9 bases from J; junction bases left unmatched: 0. The germline V gene encodes CDR1 LGHDT and CDR2 YNNKEL (reference sequence). This CDR3 comprises 12 residues. Variable domain in full (rest from reference TRBV3-1 and TRBJ1-5): DTAVSQTPKYLVTQMGNDKSIKCEQNLGHDTMYWYKQDSKKFLKIMFSYNNKELIINETVPNRFSPKSPDKAHLNLHINSLELGDSAVYFCASSQGQGPQHFGDGTRLSIL.

A word on this clonotype: This may come from a read error, since a much larger clone is one base off. The V call is TRBV20-1, the J call TRBJ1-5, with 7 bases fitting TRBD1. The CDR3 is 16 residues long. Germline V gene sequence: CDR1 DFQATT, CDR2 SNEGSKA (reference sequence). CDR3 DNA: TGCAGTGCTGGAGATGCAGGGGGAGGGAACAATCAGCCCCAGCATTTT. Residues: CSAGDAGGGNNQPQHF.

About this clonotype itself: Germline and junction disagree at one end, which may indicate a read error. The chain uses TRBV20-1 and TRBJ1-2; a possible D gene is TRBD1 (5 bases). This CDR3 has 14 residues. The V gene's germline CDR1 is DFQATT and CDR2 SNEGSKA (reference sequence). The CDR3 sequence is CSARALGRDDGYTF. The CDR3, as DNA: TGCAGTGCCAGAGCTCTAGGCAGGGACGACGGCTACACCTTC.

In its sample, this clonotype was seen many times. This chain joins TRBV5-6 and TRBJ2-5; maybe TRBD1 (6 bases). Germline CDR1 and CDR2: SGHDT and YYEEEE. V was pared by 0 bases and J by 7 bases, with 22 bases between. The CDR3 sequence is 17 residues long. The CDR3 loop is CASSLVEVAGASSTQYF. The DNA for the CDR3 is TGTGCCAGCAGCTTGGTGGAGGTGGCAGGGGCCTCATCGACCCAGTACTTC.

This clonotype came up once. Being one base from a much bigger clone, this may be a read error. The chain has TRBV20-1 and TRBJ2-3, with TRBD1 identical over 7 bases. After removal of 5 bases from V and 8 bases from J, the junction contained 13 bases not matched to a gene. CDR1 and CDR2 from the germline V gene are DFQATT and SNEGSKA (reference sequence). This CDR3 spans 14 amino acids. Here the CDR3 DNA reads TGCAGTGCTGTAGACAGGGTATCCGCAGCTACGCAGTATTTT. Amino acid sequence: CSAVDRVSAATQYF.

This clonotype was observed a single time. At one end, the junction sequence differs from germline, possibly due to a read error. This chain connects TRBV24-1 to TRBJ2-5; 11 nucleotides match TRBD1. The germline CDR1 and CDR2 sequences are KGHDR and SFDVKD. This CDR3 has 16 residues. Here the CDR3 DNA reads TGTGCCACCGGTGATCCGAAGGACAGGGGGCGGGAGACCCAGTACTTC. Residues: CATGDPKDRGRETQYF.

This clonotype was seen ten or more times. J is TRBJ2-7 and V is TRBV19; 9 bases align to TRBD2. There are 13 residues in the CDR3. Unmatched junction bases numbered 3, after V lost 5 bases and J lost 4 bases. Germline assignment: CDR1 LNHDA and CDR2 SQIVND (reference sequence). The CDR3 DNA sequence: TGTGCCAGTAGTCGGACTAGCGTGTACGAGCAGTACTTC. Encoded protein: CASSRTSVYEQYF.